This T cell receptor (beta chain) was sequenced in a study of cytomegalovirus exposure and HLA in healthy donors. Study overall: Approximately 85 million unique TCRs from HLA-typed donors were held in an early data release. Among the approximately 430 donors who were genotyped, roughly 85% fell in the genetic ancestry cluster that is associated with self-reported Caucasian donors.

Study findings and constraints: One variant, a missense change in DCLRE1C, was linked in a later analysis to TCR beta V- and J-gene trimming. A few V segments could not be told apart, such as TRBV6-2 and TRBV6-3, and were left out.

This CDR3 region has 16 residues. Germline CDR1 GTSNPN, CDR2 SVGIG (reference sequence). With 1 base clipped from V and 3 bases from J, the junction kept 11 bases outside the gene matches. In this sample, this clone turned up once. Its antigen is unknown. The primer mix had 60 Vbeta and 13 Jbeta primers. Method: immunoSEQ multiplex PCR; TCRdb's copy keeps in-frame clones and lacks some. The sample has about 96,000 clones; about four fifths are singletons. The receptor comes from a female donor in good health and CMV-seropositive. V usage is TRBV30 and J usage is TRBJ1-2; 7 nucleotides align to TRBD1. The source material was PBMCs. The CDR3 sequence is CAWSARKGQGDYGYTF. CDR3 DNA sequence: TGTGCCTGGAGTGCCCGGAAGGGGCAGGGGGACTATGGCTACACCTTC.